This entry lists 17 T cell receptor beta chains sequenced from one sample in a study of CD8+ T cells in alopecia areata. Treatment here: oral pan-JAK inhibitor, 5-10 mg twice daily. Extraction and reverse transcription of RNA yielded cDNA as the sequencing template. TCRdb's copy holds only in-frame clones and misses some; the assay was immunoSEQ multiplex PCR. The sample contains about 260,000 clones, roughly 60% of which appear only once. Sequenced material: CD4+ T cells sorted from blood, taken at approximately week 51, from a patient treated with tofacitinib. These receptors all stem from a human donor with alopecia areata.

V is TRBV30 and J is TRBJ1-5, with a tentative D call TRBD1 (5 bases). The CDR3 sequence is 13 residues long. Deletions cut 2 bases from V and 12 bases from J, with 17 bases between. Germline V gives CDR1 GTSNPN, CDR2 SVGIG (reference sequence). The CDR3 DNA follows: TGTGCCTGGAGTCCCCTGGCCTCCGGGGGCCAGCATTTT. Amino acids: CAWSPLASGGQHF.

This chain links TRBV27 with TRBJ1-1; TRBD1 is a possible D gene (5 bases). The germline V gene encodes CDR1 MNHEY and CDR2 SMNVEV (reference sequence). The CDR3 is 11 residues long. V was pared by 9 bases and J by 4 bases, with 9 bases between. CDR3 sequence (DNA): TGTGCCAGTAGAGGGGTCACTGAAGCTTTCTTT. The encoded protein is CASRGVTEAFF.

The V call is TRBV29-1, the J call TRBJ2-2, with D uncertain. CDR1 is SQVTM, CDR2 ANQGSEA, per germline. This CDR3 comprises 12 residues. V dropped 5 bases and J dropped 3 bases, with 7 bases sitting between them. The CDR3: CSVRLDTGELFF. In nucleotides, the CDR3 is TGCAGCGTTCGGCTGGACACCGGGGAGCTGTTTTTT.

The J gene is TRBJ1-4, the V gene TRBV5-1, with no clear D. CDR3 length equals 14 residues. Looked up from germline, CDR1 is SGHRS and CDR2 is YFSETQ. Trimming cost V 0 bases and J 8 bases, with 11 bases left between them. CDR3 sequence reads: CASSLDPPSEKLFF. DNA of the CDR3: TGCGCCAGCAGCTTGGATCCCCCCTCCGAAAAACTGTTTTTT.

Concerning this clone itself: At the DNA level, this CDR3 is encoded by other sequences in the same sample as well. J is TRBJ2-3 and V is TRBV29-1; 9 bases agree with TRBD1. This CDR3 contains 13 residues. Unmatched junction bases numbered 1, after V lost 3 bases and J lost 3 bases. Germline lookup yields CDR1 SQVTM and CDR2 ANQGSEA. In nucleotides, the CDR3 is TGCAGCGTTGAGGGACAGGGTACAGATACGCAGTATTTT. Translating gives CSVEGQGTDTQYF.

The CDR3 sequence: CASSQHLNTEAFF. The DNA for the CDR3 is TGTGCCAGCAGCCAACACCTGAACACTGAAGCTTTCTTT. The gene calls are TRBV7-3 and TRBJ1-1; D is ambiguous. Germline lookup yields CDR1 SGHTA and CDR2 FQGTGA. V shed 5 bases and J shed 0 bases, with 7 bases lying between them. CDR3 length: 13 residues.

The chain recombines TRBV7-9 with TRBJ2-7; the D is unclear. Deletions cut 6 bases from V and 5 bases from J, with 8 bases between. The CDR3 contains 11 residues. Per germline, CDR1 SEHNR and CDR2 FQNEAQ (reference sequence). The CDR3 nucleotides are TGTGCCAGCAGTCCTCACCACGAGCAGTACTTC. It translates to CASSPHHEQYF. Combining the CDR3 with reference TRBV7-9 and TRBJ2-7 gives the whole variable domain DTGVSQNPRHKITKRGQNVTFRCDPISEHNRLYWYRQTLGQGPEFLTYFQNEAQLEKSRLLSDRFSAERPKGSFSTLEIQRTEQGDSAMYLCASSPHHEQYFGPGTRLTVT.

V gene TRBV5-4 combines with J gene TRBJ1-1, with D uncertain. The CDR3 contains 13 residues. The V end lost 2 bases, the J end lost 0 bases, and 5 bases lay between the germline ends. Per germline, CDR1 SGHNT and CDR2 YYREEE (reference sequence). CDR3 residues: CASSLDLNTEAFF. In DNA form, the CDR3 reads TGTGCCAGCAGCTTAGACCTGAACACTGAAGCTTTCTTT. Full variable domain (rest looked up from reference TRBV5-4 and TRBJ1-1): ETGVTQSPTHLIKTRGQQVTLRCSSQSGHNTVSWYQQALGQGPQFIFQYYREEENGRGNFPPRFSGLQFPNYSSELNVNALELDDSALYLCASSLDLNTEAFFGQGTRLTVV.

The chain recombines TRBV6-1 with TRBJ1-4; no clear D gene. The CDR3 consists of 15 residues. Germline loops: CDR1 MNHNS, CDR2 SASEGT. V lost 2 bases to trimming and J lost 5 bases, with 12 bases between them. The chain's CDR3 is CASSESAAENEKLFF. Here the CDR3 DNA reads TGTGCCAGCAGTGAATCGGCGGCGGAGAATGAAAAACTGTTTTTT.

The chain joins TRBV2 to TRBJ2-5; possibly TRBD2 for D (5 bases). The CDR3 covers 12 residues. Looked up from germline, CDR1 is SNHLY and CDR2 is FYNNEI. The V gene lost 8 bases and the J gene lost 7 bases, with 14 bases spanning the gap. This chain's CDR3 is CASGSSLGTQYF. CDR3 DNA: TGTGCCAGCGGGTCTAGCCTGGGGACCCAGTACTTC.

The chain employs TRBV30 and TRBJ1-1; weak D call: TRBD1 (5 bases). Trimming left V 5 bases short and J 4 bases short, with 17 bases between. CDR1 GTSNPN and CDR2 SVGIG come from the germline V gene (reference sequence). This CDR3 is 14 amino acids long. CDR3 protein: CAWEPGRGRTEAFF. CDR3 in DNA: TGTGCCTGGGAGCCAGGAAGGGGCCGCACTGAAGCTTTCTTT.

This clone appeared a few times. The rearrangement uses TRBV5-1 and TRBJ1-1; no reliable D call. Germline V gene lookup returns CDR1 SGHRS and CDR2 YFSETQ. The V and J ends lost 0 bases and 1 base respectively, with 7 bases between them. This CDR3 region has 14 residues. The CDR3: CASSLVTANTEAFF. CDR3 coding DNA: TGCGCCAGCAGCTTGGTTACGGCGAACACTGAAGCTTTCTTT.

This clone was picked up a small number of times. CDR3 DNA: TGCAGCGCACGGACAGGGGGCGCATCCGGGGAGCTGTTTTTT. This translates into CSARTGGASGELFF. The chain employs TRBV29-1 and TRBJ2-2; TRBD1 agrees at 11 bases. Germline values: CDR1 SQVTM, CDR2 ANQGSEA. The CDR3 totals 14 residues. Germline trimming cut 7 bases from V and 6 bases from J; bases unmatched to any gene: 7.

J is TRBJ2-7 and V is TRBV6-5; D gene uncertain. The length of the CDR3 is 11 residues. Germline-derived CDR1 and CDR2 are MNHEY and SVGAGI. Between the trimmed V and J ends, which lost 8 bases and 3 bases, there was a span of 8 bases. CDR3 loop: CASRSIYEQYF. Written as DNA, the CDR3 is TGTGCCAGCCGCTCGATCTACGAGCAGTACTTC.

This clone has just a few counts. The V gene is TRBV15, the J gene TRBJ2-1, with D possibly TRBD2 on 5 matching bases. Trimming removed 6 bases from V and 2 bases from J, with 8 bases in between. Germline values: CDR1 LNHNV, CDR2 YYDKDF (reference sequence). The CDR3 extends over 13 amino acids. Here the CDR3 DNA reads TGTGCCACCAGAGGAGGCACCTACAATGAGCAGTTCTTC. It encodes CATRGGTYNEQFF.

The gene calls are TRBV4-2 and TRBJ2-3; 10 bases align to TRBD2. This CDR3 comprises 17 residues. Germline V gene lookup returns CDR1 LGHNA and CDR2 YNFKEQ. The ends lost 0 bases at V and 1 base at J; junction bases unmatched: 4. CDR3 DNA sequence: TGTGCCAGCAGCCAAGATAAGCTAGCGGGGGGCACAGATACGCAGTATTTT. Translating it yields CASSQDKLAGGTDTQYF.

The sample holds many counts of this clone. Here the CDR3 reads CASSPTQGFDQPQHF. CDR3 nucleotide sequence: TGTGCCAGCTCACCAACCCAGGGGTTTGATCAGCCCCAGCATTTT. The chain uses TRBV18 and TRBJ1-5, with a tentative D call TRBD1 (6 bases). The germline V and J ends were trimmed by 2 bases and 5 bases, with 13 bases remaining between them. The length of the CDR3 is 15 residues. Germline V gives CDR1 KGHSH, CDR2 LQKENI.